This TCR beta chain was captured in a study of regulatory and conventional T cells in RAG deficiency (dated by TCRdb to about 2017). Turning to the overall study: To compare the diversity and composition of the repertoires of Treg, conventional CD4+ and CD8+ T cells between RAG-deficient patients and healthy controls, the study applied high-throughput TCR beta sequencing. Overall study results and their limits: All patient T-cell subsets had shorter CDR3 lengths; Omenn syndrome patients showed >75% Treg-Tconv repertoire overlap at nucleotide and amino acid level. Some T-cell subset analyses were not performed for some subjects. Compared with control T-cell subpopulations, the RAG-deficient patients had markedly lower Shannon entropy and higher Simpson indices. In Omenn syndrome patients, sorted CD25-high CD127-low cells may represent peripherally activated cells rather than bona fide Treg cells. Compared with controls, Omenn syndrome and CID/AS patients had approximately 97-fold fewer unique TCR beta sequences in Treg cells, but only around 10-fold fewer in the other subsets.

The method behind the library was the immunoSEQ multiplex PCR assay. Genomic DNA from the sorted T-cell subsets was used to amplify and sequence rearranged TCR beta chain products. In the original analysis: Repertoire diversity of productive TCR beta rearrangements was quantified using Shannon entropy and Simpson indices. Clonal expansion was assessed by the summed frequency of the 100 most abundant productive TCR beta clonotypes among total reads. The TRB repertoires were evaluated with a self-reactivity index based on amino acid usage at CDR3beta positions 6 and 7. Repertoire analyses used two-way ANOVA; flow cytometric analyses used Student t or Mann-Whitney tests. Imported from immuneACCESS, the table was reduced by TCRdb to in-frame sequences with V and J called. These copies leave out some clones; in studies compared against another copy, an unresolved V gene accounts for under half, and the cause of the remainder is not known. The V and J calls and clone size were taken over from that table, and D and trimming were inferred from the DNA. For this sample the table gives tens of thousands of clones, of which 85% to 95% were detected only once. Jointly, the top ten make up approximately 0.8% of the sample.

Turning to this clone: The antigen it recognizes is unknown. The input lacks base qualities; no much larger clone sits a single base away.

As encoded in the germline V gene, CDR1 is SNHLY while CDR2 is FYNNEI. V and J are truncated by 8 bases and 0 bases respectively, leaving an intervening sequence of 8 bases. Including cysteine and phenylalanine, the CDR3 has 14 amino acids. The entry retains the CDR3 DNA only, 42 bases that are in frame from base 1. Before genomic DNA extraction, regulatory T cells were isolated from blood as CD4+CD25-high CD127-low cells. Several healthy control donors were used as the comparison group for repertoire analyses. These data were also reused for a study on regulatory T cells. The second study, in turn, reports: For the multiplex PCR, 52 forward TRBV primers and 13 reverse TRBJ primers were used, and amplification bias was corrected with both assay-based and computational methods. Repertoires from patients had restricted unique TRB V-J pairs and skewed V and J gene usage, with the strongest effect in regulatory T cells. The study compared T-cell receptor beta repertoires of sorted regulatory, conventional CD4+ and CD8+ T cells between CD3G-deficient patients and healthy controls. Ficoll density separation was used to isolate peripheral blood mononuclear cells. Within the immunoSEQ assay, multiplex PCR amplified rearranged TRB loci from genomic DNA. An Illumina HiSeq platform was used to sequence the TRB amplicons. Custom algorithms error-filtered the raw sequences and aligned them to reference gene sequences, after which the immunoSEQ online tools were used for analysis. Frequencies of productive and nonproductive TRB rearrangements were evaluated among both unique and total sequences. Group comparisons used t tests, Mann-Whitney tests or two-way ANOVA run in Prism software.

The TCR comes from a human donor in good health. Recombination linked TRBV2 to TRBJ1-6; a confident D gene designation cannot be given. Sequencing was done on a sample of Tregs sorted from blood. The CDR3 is CASSTSSYNSPLHF. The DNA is TGTGCCAGCTCGACCAGCTCCTATAATTCACCCCTCCACTTT.